The clone carrying this T cell receptor (beta chain) was detected many times. This specimen comes from a study of neurological immune-mediated disorders. About the study: Of the 35 or so patients with multiple sclerosis, roughly 30 had relapsing-remitting MS, whereas the remaining 3 had secondary progressive MS.

MiXCR, applied by TCRdb to the 5' RACE reads, yields one record per CDR3 protein. The profile shows under 90,000 distinct CDR3 sequences, roughly 3.2% of them singletons. The J segment lost 3 bases and the V segment lost 5 bases, leaving 5 bases of the junction unmatched. The CDR3 loop spans 15 amino acids. The gene calls are TRBV12-3 or TRBV12-4 and TRBJ1-5; TRBD1 matches at 9 bases. The origin of this receptor is a woman aged 50 to 60 with multiple sclerosis. Sequencing used PBMCs. CDR3: CASSRTGGFNQPQHF. The CDR3 region has the DNA TGTGCCAGCAGTCGCACAGGGGGCTTCAATCAGCCCCAGCATTTT.